Shown below are 19 T cell receptor beta chains from a single sample sequenced in a study of T cells expressing NK-cell markers. Using the 5' RACE reads, TCRdb records one entry per CDR3 protein without DNA. The sample table includes about 260,000 distinct CDR3 sequences. Sequencing used blood T cells: a sorted CD56 or NKG2C T cell subset, CD4+ or CD8+ T cells, or bulk PBMC T cells (not recorded which). The source is a man between 18 and 35 years old in good health.

The chain combines TRBV12-3 or TRBV12-4 with TRBJ2-7; TCRdb returns TRBD2, unconfirmable since there is no DNA. The CDR3 contains 15 residues. The CDR3 is CASSRLSGRVYEQYF.

J is TRBJ1-2 and V is TRBV4-2; the TCRdb call, TRBD1, lacks DNA for checking. The germline V gene has CDR1 LGHNA and CDR2 YNFKEQ. CDR3 length equals 15 residues. The CDR3 sequence is CASREAGQGNYGYTF.

V gene TRBV27 combines with J gene TRBJ2-1; TCRdb picks TRBD2, but there is no DNA to check that call. CDR3 size: 16 residues. Germline CDR1 is MNHEY and CDR2 is SMNVEV (reference sequence). CDR3 protein: CASSLEAGGVYNEQFF.

The chain's CDR3 is CASSFQQGSEAFF. This chain uses TRBV5-1 with TRBJ1-1; TCRdb gives TRBD1 as the D gene, but with no DNA this cannot be confirmed. CDR1 SGHRS and CDR2 YFSETQ come from the germline V gene. The CDR3 totals 13 residues.

This rearrangement joins TRBV18 to TRBJ2-3; TCRdb indicates TRBD1, and absent DNA this call remains unverified. Germline V gene data show CDR1 as KGHSH and CDR2 as LQKENI. The CDR3 length is 14 residues. CDR3 in amino acids: CASSPGQPTDTQYF. Variable domain in full (rest from reference TRBV18 and TRBJ2-3): NAGVMQNPRHLVRRRGQEARLRCSPMKGHSHVYWYRQLPEEGLKFMVYLQKENIIDESGMPKERFSAEFPKEGPSILRIQQVVRGDSAAYFCASSPGQPTDTQYFGPGTRLTVL.

The chain links TRBV20-1 to TRBJ1-5; the TCRdb call, TRBD1, lacks DNA for checking. The CDR3 consists of 14 residues. Germline CDR1 DFQATT, CDR2 SNEGSKA (reference sequence). The CDR3 is CSAARNGGNQPQHF.

This chain joins TRBV5-1 and TRBJ2-1; as DNA is missing, the TRBD2 call by TCRdb cannot be tested. The germline V gene encodes CDR1 SGHRS and CDR2 YFSETQ. The CDR3 is 16 residues long. CDR3 protein: CASSFLAGGRGNEQFF.

The chain couples TRBV6-2 or TRBV6-3 to TRBJ2-2; TCRdb selects TRBD1, and the lack of DNA leaves this call unchecked. The CDR3 sequence is 19 residues long. The germline V gene has CDR1 MNHEY and CDR2 SVGEGT. This chain's CDR3 is CASSYSVLGTPRGTGELFF.

This rearrangement joins TRBV19 to TRBJ2-7. This CDR3 comprises 15 residues. CDR1 and CDR2 (germline): LNHDA, SQIVND (reference sequence). The CDR3 sequence: CASSIAGVPSYEQYF.

The V call is TRBV7-2, the J call TRBJ1-1. The CDR3 consists of 15 residues. Germline V CDR1 and CDR2: SGHTA, FQGNSA. The CDR3 loop is CASSLMELGNTEAFF.

This rearrangement joins TRBV24-1 to TRBJ2-1; the D call from TCRdb, TRBD2, cannot be confirmed without DNA. The germline gives CDR1 KGHDR, CDR2 SFDVKD. This CDR3 spans 17 amino acids. The CDR3 sequence is CATSGLAGGNSYNEQFF.

The chain uses TRBV29-1 and TRBJ1-2; TCRdb gives TRBD1 as the D gene, but with no DNA this cannot be confirmed. The germline gives CDR1 SQVTM, CDR2 ANQGSEA. The CDR3 sequence is 14 residues long. The chain's CDR3 is CSVDGGRRAYGYTF. Filled out from reference TRBV29-1 and TRBJ1-2, the complete variable domain reads SAVISQKPSRDICQRGTSLTIQCQVDSQVTMMFWYRQQPGQSLTLIATANQGSEATYESGFVIDKFPISRPNLTFSTLTVSNMSPEDSSIYLCSVDGGRRAYGYTFGSGTRLTVV.

The chain combines TRBV29-1 with TRBJ1-1; TCRdb selects TRBD1, and the lack of DNA leaves this call unchecked. Germline V gives CDR1 SQVTM, CDR2 ANQGSEA. The CDR3 consists of 13 residues. This CDR3 reads CSGEIDRVTEAFF.

The V gene is TRBV5-6, the J gene TRBJ2-1; TCRdb selects TRBD1, and the lack of DNA leaves this call unchecked. Germline V gene data show CDR1 as SGHDT and CDR2 as YYEEEE. CDR3 length: 12 residues. CDR3 residues: CATGQGYGEQFF.

This chain links TRBV15 with TRBJ2-3; the D gene TCRdb calls, TRBD1, cannot be checked with no DNA. The CDR3 loop spans 16 amino acids. Per the germline V gene, CDR1 is LNHNV and CDR2 is YYDKDF (reference sequence). CDR3 sequence: CATSRGTGFFTDTQYF.

The chain uses TRBV29-1 and TRBJ2-1; TCRdb indicates TRBD2, and absent DNA this call remains unverified. The CDR3 totals 15 residues. Germline V gene lookup returns CDR1 SQVTM and CDR2 ANQGSEA. CDR3 in amino acids: CSATPASGTPHEQFF.

CDR3 residues: CASSPRWGPYEQYF. The chain links TRBV5-6 to TRBJ2-7. There are 14 residues in the CDR3. Germline CDR1 is SGHDT and CDR2 is YYEEEE. Variable domain in full (rest from reference TRBV5-6 and TRBJ2-7): DAGVTQSPTHLIKTRGQQVTLRCSPKSGHDTVSWYQQALGQGPQFIFQYYEEEERQRGNFPDRFSGHQFPNYSSELNVNALLLGDSALYLCASSPRWGPYEQYFGPGTRLTVT.

The chain uses TRBV29-1 and TRBJ1-1; TCRdb picks TRBD1, but there is no DNA to check that call. In germline, CDR1 is SQVTM, CDR2 ANQGSEA. The CDR3 totals 14 residues. The CDR3 spells CSVEEAGKWGKAFF.

The CDR3 reads CSAIGNRPSGYTF. This sequence joins TRBV20-1 and TRBJ1-2; the D call of TRBD1 rests on TCRdb alone, since no DNA is present to check it. This CDR3 spans 13 amino acids. Germline lookup yields CDR1 DFQATT and CDR2 SNEGSKA (reference sequence).